This is a list of T cell receptor beta chains from one sample in a study of blood T cell repertoires in COVID-19. The repertoire was sequenced with immunoSEQ multiplex PCR; TCRdb's copy has only in-frame clones and lacks some. Of 290,000 or so clones listed, 80% to 95% are singletons. Sequences were obtained from peripheral blood. These receptors were obtained from a woman in her twenties or thirties with COVID-19, enrolled during active disease. The CDR3 runs from the conserved cysteine through the conserved F or W. A D gene is named only where the DNA matches it firmly. Expanded clones are given a class, and other clones once, few, many or no size at all.

TRBV9	-	TRBJ1-3	-	CASSVEGARGNTIYF	TGTGCCAGCAGCGTAGAAGGGGCGCGGGGAAACACCATATATTTT
TRBV2	-	TRBJ2-7	-	CASGGGGPKSF	TGTGCCAGCGGCGGCGGGGGCCCTAAGAGCTTC
TRBV15	once	TRBJ1-4	TRBD1	CATSRDPTGVEKLFF	TGTGCCACCAGCAGAGATCCGACAGGGGTTGAAAAACTGTTTTTT
TRBV9	-	TRBJ2-1	TRBD2	CASSPRDYSYNEQFF	TGTGCCAGCAGCCCTCGGGACTACTCCTACAATGAGCAGTTCTTC
TRBV5-1	once	TRBJ2-5	TRBD2	CASRRTSGSQTQYF	TGCGCCAGCAGGAGGACTAGCGGGAGTCAGACCCAGTACTTC
TRBV7-2	-	TRBJ1-1	TRBD1	CASSLSGGSAEAFF	TGTGCCAGCAGCTTATCAGGGGGCAGCGCTGAAGCTTTCTTT
TRBV5-6	-	TRBJ2-7	TRBD2	CASSPGLAYEQYF	TGTGCCAGCAGCCCGGGACTAGCGTACGAGCAGTACTTC
TRBV29-1	-	TRBJ1-1	-	CSVEKGTEAFF	TGCAGCGTTGAAAAGGGGACTGAAGCTTTCTTT
TRBV15	-	TRBJ1-1	-	CATSRDRGRAKGAFF	TGTGCCACCAGCAGAGATAGGGGGAGGGCAAAGGGAGCTTTCTTT
TRBV19	-	TRBJ1-1	TRBD1	CASSTFPGTGLDTEAFF	TGTGCCAGTAGTACATTCCCCGGGACAGGGTTGGACACTGAAGCTTTCTTT
TRBV19	-	TRBJ2-1	TRBD2	CASTAGLAVYNEQFF	TGTGCCAGTACCGCGGGACTAGCGGTCTACAATGAGCAGTTCTTC